The 9 T cell receptor beta chains listed next were all sequenced from one sample in a study of T-cell reconstitution after alpha-beta-depleted transplantation in children. Researchers prepared the TCRbeta library using unique molecular identifiers, the study reports. MiXCR, applied by TCRdb to the PCR reads, yields one record per CDR3 protein. The table has over 400,000 distinct CDR3 sequences, roughly 44% seen once. The material was PBMCs, obtained before TCRalphabeta/CD19-depleted stem cell transplant. The receptor source for this set is a girl aged 2-10 years with aplastic anemia, due to receive a stem cell transplant.

In nucleotides, the CDR3 is TGCAGTACCTCCGACCCGAACACCGGGGAGCTGTTTTTT. It specifies CSTSDPNTGELFF. The rearrangement uses TRBV20-1 and TRBJ2-2; no firm D call. Germline V gene data show CDR1 as DFQATT and CDR2 as SNEGSKA (reference sequence). The CDR3 is 13 residues long. V gave up 8 bases and J gave up 0 bases, with 10 bases separating them.

This clonotype was detected only a few times. This sequence joins TRBV7-9 and TRBJ1-3, with TRBD1 as a possible D gene (5 bases). Germline V CDR1 and CDR2: SEHNR, FQNEAQ (reference sequence). CDR3 length equals 16 residues. V was clipped by 8 bases and J by 4 bases, with 21 bases between them. The CDR3 sequence is CASRGFIGGSGNTIYF. In DNA form, the CDR3 reads TGTGCCAGCCGAGGGTTCATCGGGGGGTCGGGAAACACCATATATTTT.

V and J are TRBV20-1 and TRBJ2-7; tentative D call: TRBD1 (5 bases). The CDR3 length is 10 residues. Germline V gene lookup returns CDR1 DFQATT and CDR2 SNEGSKA (reference sequence). Trimming stripped 3 bases from V and 12 bases from J, with 12 bases between. For the CDR3, the DNA is TGCAGTGCTAGTTCCAGGGTCACGTACTTC. Its translation: CSASSRVTYF.

This clonotype was seen once. The CDR3 loop reads CASSPQAGANEQYF. The CDR3 DNA is TGTGCCAGCTCACCACAGGCGGGGGCGAACGAGCAGTACTTC. The rearrangement uses TRBV18 and TRBJ2-7; possibly TRBD2 for D (7 bases). Germline V gene sequence: CDR1 KGHSH, CDR2 LQKENI. The ends were cut back, 1 base at V and 5 bases at J, with 12 bases in the middle. This CDR3 contains 14 residues. Complete variable domain (other parts from reference TRBV18 and TRBJ2-7): NAGVMQNPRHLVRRRGQEARLRCSPMKGHSHVYWYRQLPEEGLKFMVYLQKENIIDESGMPKERFSAEFPKEGPSILRIQQVVRGDSAAYFCASSPQAGANEQYFGPGTRLTVT.

J is TRBJ2-3 and V is TRBV24-1, with D possibly being TRBD1 (6 bases). Germline V gene data show CDR1 as KGHDR and CDR2 as SFDVKD. V lost 5 bases, J lost 2 bases, and 16 bases lay in between. The CDR3 has 16 residues. This chain's CDR3 is CATSGVGTMPTDTQYF. The DNA for the CDR3 is TGTGCCACCAGTGGTGTGGGGACAATGCCCACAGATACGCAGTATTTT.

The chain couples TRBV5-1 to TRBJ2-3, with 8 bases aligning to TRBD1. Looked up from germline, CDR1 is SGHRS and CDR2 is YFSETQ. There are 17 residues in the CDR3. Trimming at V came to 2 bases and at J to 1 base, leaving 9 bases not matched to a gene. The CDR3 reads CASSFDSGGRGTDTQYF. CDR3 coding DNA: TGCGCCAGCAGCTTCGATTCAGGGGGCAGGGGCACAGATACGCAGTATTTT. Full variable domain (outside the CDR3, taken from reference TRBV5-1 and TRBJ2-3): KAGVTQTPRYLIKTRGQQVTLSCSPISGHRSVSWYQQTPGQGLQFLFEYFSETQRNKGNFPGRFSGRQFSNSRSEMNVSTLELGDSALYLCASSFDSGGRGTDTQYFGPGTRLTVL.

This chain connects TRBV5-1 to TRBJ2-2, with 11 bases aligning to TRBD1. V lost 4 bases to trimming and J lost 6 bases; unmatched junction nucleotides: 2. The CDR3 runs to 14 residues. CDR1 and CDR2 from the germline V gene are SGHRS and YFSETQ. In nucleotides, the CDR3 is TGCGCCAGCAGCCCGGGACAGGGGGCCGGGGAGCTGTTTTTT. As protein: CASSPGQGAGELFF.

Only a few counts were recorded for this clonotype. J is TRBJ2-5 and V is TRBV14, with 9 bases lining up with TRBD2. Germline CDR1 and CDR2: SGHDN and FVKESK. The CDR3 contains 18 residues. Trimming cost V 0 bases and J 0 bases; bases outside gene matches: 8. In DNA form, the CDR3 reads TGTGCCAGCAGCCAAGAGGGGCTAGCGGGATGGTACCAAGAGACCCAGTACTTC. This gives the protein CASSQEGLAGWYQETQYF.

This clonotype has only a few counts. The conserved phenylalanine or tryptophan is not found at the CDR3 terminus, so this likely reflects a read error. The DNA is omitted, as the CDR3 cannot be located on it reliably, and the CDR3 follows TCRdb's listing. The genes are TRBV20-1 and TRBJ2-1; TRBD1, as called in the table, went unchecked against the DNA. Including both end residues, the CDR3 is 11 amino acids long. Germline V CDR1 and CDR2: DFQATT, SNEGSKA (reference sequence). The chain's CDR3 is CSAETGDEEFL.